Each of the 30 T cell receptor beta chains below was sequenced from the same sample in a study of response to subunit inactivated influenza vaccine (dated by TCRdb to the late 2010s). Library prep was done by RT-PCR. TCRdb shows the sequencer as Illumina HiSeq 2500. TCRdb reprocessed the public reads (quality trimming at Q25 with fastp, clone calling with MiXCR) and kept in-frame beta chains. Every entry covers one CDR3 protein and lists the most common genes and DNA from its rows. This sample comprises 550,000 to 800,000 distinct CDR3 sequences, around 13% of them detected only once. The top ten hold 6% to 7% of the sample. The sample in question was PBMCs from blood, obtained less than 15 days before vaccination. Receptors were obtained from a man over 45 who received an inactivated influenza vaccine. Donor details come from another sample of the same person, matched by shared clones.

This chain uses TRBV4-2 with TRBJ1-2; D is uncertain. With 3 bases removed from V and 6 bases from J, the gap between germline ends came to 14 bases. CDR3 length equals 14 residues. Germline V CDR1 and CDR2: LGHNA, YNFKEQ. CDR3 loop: CASSHFDILHGYTF. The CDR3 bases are TGTGCCAGCAGCCACTTTGACATTCTCCATGGCTACACCTTC.

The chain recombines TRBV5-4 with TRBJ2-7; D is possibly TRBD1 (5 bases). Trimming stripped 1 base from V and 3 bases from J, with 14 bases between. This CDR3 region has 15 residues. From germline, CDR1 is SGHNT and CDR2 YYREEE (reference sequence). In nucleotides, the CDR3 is TGTGCCAGCAGCTTGTCTGGGCCGCAGGGCTACGAGCAGTACTTC. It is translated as CASSLSGPQGYEQYF.

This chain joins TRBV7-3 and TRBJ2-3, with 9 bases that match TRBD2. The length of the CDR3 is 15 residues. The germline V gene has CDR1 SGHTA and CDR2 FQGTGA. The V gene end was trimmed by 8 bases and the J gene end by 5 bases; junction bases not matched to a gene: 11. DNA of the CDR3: TGTGCCAGCGCCCTAGGGGCGGGAGGGATAGATACGCAGTATTTT. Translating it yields CASALGAGGIDTQYF.

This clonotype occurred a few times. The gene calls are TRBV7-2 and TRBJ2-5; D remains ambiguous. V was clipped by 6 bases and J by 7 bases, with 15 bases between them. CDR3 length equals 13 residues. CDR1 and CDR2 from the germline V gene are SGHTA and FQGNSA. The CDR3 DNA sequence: TGTGCCAGCAGGGGTGACTCTCTGACGACCCAGTACTTC. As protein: CASRGDSLTTQYF.

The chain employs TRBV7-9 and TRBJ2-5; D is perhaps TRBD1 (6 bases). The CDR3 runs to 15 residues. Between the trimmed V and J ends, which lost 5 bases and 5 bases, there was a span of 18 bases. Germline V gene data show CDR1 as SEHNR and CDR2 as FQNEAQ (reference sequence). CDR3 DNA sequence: TGTGCCAGCAGCCAAAACAGGGTCCGCGTGGAGACCCAGTACTTC. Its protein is CASSQNRVRVETQYF.

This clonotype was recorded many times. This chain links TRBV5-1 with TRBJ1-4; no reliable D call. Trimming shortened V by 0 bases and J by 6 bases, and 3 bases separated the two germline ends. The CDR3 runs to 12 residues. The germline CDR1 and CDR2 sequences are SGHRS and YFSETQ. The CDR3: CASSLEDEKLFF. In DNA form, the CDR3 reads TGCGCCAGCAGCTTGGAAGATGAAAAACTGTTTTTT.

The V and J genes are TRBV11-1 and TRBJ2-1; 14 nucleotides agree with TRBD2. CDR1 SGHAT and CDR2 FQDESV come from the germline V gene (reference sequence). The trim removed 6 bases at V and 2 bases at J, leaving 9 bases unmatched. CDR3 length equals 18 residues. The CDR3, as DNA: TGTGCCAGCAGGGGGACTAGCGGGAGAAAATTGACCTACAATGAGCAGTTCTTC. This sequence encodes CASRGTSGRKLTYNEQFF.

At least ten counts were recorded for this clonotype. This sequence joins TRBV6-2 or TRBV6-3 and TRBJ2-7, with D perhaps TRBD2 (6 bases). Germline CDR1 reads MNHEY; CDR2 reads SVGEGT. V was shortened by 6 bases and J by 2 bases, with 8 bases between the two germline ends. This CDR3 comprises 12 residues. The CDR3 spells CASRRGPYEQYF. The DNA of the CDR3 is TGTGCCAGCAGGCGGGGTCCCTACGAGCAGTACTTC.

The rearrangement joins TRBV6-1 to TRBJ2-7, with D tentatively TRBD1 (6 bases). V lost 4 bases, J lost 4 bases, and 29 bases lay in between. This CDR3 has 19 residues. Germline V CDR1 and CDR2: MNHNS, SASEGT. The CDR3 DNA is TGTGCCAGCAGTGGGGATCCCCGCGGACAGAACGGACCTAGGTACGAGCAGTACTTC. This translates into CASSGDPRGQNGPRYEQYF.

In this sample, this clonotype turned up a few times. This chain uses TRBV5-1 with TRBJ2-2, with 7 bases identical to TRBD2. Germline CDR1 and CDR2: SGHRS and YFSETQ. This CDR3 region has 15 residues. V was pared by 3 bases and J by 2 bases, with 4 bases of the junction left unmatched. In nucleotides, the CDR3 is TGCGCCAGCAGCTCGGGACTACATAACACCGGGGAGCTGTTTTTT. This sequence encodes CASSSGLHNTGELFF.

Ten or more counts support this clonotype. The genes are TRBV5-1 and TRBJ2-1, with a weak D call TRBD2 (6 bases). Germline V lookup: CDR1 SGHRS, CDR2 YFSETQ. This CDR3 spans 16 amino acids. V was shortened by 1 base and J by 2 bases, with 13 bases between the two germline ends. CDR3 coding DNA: TGCGCCAGCAGCTTGAATCCGGGACTTGCCTACAATGAGCAGTTCTTC. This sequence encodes CASSLNPGLAYNEQFF.

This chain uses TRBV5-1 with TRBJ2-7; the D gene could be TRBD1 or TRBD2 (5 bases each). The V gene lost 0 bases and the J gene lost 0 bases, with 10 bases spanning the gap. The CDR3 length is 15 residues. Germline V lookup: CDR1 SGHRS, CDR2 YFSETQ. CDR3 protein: CASSLARGDSYEQYF. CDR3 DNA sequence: TGCGCCAGCAGCTTGGCTAGAGGGGACTCCTACGAGCAGTACTTC.

DNA for the CDR3: TGCGCCAGCAGCCAAGATTACTTAGTCCGGAAGGAGCAGTTCTTC. Protein: CASSQDYLVRKEQFF. The V call is TRBV4-3, the J call TRBJ2-1, with unresolved D. Trimming removed 0 bases from V and 10 bases from J, with 16 bases in between. Germline CDR1 is LGHNA and CDR2 is YSLEER. The CDR3 has 15 amino acids.

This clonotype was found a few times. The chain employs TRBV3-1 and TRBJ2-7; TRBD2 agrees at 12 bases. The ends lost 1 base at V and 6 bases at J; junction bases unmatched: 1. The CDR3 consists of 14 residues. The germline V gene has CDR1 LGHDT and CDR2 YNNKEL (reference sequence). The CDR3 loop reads CASSQGLAGVEQYF. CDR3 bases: TGTGCCAGCAGCCAAGGACTAGCGGGAGTCGAGCAGTACTTC.

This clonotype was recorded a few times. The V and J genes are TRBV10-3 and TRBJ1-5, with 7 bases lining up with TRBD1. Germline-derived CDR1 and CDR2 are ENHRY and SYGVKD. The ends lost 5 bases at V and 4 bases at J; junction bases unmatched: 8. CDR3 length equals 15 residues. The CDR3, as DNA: TGTGCCATCAGTAAGGGACAGAACGATAATCAGCCCCAGCATTTT. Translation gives CAISKGQNDNQPQHF.

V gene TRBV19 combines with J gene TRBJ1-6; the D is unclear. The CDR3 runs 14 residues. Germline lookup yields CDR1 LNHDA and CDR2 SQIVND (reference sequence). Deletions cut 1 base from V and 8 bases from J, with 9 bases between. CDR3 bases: TGTGCCAGTAGTATAGGACGAACGCATTCACCCCTCCACTTT. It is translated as CASSIGRTHSPLHF.

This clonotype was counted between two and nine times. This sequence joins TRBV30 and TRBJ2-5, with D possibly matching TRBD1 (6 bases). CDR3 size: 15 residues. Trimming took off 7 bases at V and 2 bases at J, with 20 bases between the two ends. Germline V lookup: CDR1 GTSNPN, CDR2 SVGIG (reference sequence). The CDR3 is CAFRQAAPKQETQYF. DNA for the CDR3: TGTGCCTTCCGACAGGCCGCTCCAAAGCAAGAGACCCAGTACTTC.

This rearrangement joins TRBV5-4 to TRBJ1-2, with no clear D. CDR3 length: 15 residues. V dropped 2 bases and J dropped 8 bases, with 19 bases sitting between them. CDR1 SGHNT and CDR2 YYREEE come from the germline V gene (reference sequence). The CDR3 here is CASSFKATGFDGYTF. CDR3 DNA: TGTGCCAGCAGCTTTAAGGCGACGGGGTTTGACGGCTACACCTTC.

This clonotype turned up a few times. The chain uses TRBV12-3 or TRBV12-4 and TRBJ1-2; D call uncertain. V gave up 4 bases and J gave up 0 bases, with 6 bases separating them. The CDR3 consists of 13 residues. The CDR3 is CASSSPANYGYTF. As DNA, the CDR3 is TGTGCCAGCAGTTCCCCCGCTAACTATGGCTACACCTTC.

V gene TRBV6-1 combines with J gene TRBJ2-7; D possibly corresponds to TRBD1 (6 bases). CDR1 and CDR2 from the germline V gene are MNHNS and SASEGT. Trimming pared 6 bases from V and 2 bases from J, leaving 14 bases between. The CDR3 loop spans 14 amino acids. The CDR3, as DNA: TGTGCCAGCAGCACCGACAGGTCCGCCTACGAGCAGTACTTC. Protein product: CASSTDRSAYEQYF.

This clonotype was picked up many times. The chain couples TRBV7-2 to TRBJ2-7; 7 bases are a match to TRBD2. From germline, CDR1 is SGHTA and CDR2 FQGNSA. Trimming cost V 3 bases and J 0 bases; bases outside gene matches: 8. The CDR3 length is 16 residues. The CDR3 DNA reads TGTGCCAGCAGCTTTAGCGGGTTTTCTAGCTCCTACGAGCAGTACTTC. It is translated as CASSFSGFSSSYEQYF.

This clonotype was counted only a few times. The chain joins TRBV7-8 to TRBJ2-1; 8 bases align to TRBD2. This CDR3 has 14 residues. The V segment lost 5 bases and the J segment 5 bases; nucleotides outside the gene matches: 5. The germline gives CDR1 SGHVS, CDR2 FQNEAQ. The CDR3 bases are TGTGCCAGCAGCCAGGGACTAGAGAACAATGAGCAGTTCTTC. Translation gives CASSQGLENNEQFF.

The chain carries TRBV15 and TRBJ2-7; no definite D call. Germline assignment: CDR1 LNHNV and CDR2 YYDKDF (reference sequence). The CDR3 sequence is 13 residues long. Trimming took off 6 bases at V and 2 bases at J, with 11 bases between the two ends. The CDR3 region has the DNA TGTGCCACCAGTATGGGCGGAACCTACGAGCAGTACTTC. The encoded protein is CATSMGGTYEQYF.

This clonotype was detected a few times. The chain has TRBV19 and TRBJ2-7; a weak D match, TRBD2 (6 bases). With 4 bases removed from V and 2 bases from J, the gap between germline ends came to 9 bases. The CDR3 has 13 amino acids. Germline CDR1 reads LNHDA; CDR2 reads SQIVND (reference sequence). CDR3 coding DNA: TGTGCCAGTAGTAGGCGGGAAACCTACGAGCAGTACTTC. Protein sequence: CASSRRETYEQYF.

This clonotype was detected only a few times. CDR3 residues: CASSVQRGVRYEQYF. DNA of the CDR3: TGTGCCAGCAGCGTACAACGGGGGGTACGCTACGAGCAGTACTTC. The V gene is TRBV6-2 or TRBV6-3, the J gene TRBJ2-7; 7 positions match TRBD2. Germline lookup yields CDR1 MNHEY and CDR2 SVGEGT. The CDR3 has 15 amino acids. Trimming took 6 bases from V and 3 from J; bases not matched to a gene: 11.

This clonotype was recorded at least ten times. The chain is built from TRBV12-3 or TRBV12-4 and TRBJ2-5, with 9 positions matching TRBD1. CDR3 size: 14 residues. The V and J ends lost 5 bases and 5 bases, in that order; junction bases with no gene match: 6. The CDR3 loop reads CASSPTGGGETQYF. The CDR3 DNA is TGTGCCAGCAGTCCGACAGGGGGTGGGGAGACCCAGTACTTC.

In DNA form, the CDR3 reads TGTGCCAGCAGCCCTGAGGCAGGTTTGATTGCTGAAGCTTTCTTT. Residues: CASSPEAGLIAEAFF. This chain uses TRBV7-2 with TRBJ1-1; D not resolved. The CDR3 has 15 residues. Germline loops: CDR1 SGHTA, CDR2 FQGNSA. With 5 bases removed from V and 6 bases from J, the gap between germline ends came to 19 bases. The variable domain in full, with the rest retrieved from reference TRBV7-2 and TRBJ1-1, is GAGVSQSPSNKVTEKGKDVELRCDPISGHTALYWYRQSLGQGLEFLIYFQGNSAPDKSGLPSDRFSAERTGGSVSTLTIQRTQQEDSAVYLCASSPEAGLIAEAFFGQGTRLTVV.

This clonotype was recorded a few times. This CDR3 is CASSLGLAENTGELFF. The CDR3 DNA reads TGTGCCAGCAGCTTGGGACTAGCGGAGAACACCGGGGAGCTGTTTTTT. The chain is built from TRBV5-6 and TRBJ2-2, with 9 positions matching TRBD2. The CDR3 has 16 residues. The germline gives CDR1 SGHDT, CDR2 YYEEEE. The J segment lost 1 base and the V segment lost 0 bases, leaving 1 base of the junction unmatched.

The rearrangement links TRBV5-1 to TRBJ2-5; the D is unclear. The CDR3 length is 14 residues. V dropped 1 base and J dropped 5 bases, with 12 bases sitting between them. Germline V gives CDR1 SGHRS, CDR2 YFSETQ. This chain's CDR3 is CASSLLEGWETQYF. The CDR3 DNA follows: TGCGCCAGCAGCTTGTTAGAAGGATGGGAGACCCAGTACTTC.

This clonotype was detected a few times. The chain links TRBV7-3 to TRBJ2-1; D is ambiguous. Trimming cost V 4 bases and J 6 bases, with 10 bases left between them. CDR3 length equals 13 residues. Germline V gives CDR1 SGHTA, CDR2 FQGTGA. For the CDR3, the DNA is TGTGCCAGCAGCTCGGACCATCTCAATGAGCAGTTCTTC. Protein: CASSSDHLNEQFF.